The sequence of this T cell receptor (beta chain) was determined in a study of T cells in Graves' hyperthyroidism and ophthalmopathy. Whole-study context: At initial diagnosis, before any treatment had begun, peripheral blood was obtained.

This clonotype was recorded at least ten times. Its cognate antigen is unknown. The germline CDR1 and CDR2 sequences are DFQATT and SNEGSKA (reference sequence). The length of the CDR3 is 15 residues. Unmatched junction bases numbered 5, after V lost 2 bases and J lost 0 bases. General observations from the study: Most clonotypes expanded in the thyroid (above 0.001) were also present in blood.

Researchers amplified the TCR beta CDR3 regions from RNA transcripts. Researchers ran a first-round RT-PCR on the TCR CDR3 using the HTBI primer set. TCRdb re-called the multiplex PCR reads with MiXCR, one entry per CDR3 protein. Of roughly 240,000 distinct CDR3 sequences in the sample, about a sixth were seen once. Ophthalmopathy patients had moderate-to-severe active disease, CAS ≥3, NOSPECS ≥4, and disease duration under 3 months. The chain carries TRBV20-1 and TRBJ2-7, with TRBD2 matching 9 bases. The sample consisted of blood. The receptor's source is a woman aged 18 to 35 with Graves' ophthalmopathy. The CDR3: CSARRLAGSSYEQYF. The CDR3 DNA sequence: TGCAGTGCTAGAAGGCTAGCGGGGAGCTCCTACGAGCAGTACTTC.